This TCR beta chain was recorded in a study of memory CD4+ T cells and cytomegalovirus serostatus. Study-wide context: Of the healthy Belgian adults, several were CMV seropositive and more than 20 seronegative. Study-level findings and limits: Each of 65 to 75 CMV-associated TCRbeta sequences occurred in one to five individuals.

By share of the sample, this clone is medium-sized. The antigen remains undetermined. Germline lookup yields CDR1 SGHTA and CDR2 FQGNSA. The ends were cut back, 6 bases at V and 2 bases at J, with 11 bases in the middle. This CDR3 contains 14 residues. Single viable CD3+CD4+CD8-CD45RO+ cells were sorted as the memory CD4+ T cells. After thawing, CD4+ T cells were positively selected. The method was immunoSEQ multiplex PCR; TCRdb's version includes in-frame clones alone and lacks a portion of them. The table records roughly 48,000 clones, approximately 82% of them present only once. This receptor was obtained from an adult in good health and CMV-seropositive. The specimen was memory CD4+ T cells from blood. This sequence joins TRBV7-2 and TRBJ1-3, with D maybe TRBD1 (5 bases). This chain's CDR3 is CASRYGTAGNTIYF. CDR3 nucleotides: TGTGCCAGCAGATACGGGACCGCTGGAAACACCATATATTTT.